This TCR beta chain was recovered during a study of CD8 T cells in ankylosing spondylitis. Notes on the study in general: Reportedly, significant enrichment of disease-linked clones occurred in matched ankylosing spondylitis synovial fluid. What appeared characteristic of ankylosing spondylitis blood was a TCR beta motif of eight highly homologous variants.

The authors made TCR beta libraries by quantitative 5'-RACE with molecular barcodes. Using its own MiXCR run on the 5' RACE reads, TCRdb lists one record per CDR3 protein. Of some 700,000 distinct CDR3 sequences listed, around 19% are singletons. A remark on this clonotype: The antigen remains undetermined.

With 10 bases clipped from V and 7 bases from J, the junction kept 9 bases outside the gene matches. CDR3 length: 14 amino acids. Germline V gene data show CDR1 as WSHSY and CDR2 as SAAADI. This receptor was obtained from a male donor with ankylosing spondylitis. This chain connects TRBV10-2 to TRBJ1-6, with 8 bases lining up with TRBD1. The specimen was blood, either unsorted or a sorted T cell fraction (not recorded which). This CDR3 is CAIKRGQENSPLHF. CDR3 nucleotides: TGCGCCATTAAGAGGGGACAGGAGAATTCACCCCTCCACTTT.